Each of the 23 T cell receptor beta chains below was sequenced from the same sample in a study of graft-versus-host responses after intestinal transplantation. TCRdb's copy holds only in-frame clones and misses some; the assay was immunoSEQ multiplex PCR. In the table there are approximately 110,000 clones, more than 80% of which are singletons. Which antigens these TCRs recognize remains unknown. Sequences were derived from unstimulated CD4+ T cells sorted from spleen or lymph node cells, sampled before transplant. These receptors were obtained from a human donor who was the organ donor for an intestinal transplant.

The chain recombines TRBV4-1 with TRBJ2-4; D possibly corresponds to TRBD1 (5 bases). The CDR3 is 20 amino acids. Germline values: CDR1 MGHRA, CDR2 YSYEKL. With 0 bases removed from V and 0 bases from J, the gap between germline ends came to 21 bases. Here the CDR3 DNA reads TGCGCCAGCAGCCAAGATCCTTTTGCGCCCAGGGCTGGAGCCAAAAACATTCAGTACTTC. It translates to CASSQDPFAPRAGAKNIQYF.

The J gene is TRBJ2-5, the V gene TRBV5-6; 7 positions agree with TRBD2. The V segment lost 4 bases and the J segment 4 bases; nucleotides outside the gene matches: 16. Germline V lookup: CDR1 SGHDT, CDR2 YYEEEE. The CDR3 runs to 17 residues. DNA for the CDR3: TGTGCCAGCAGCCCTCAGAGGGGAGGGGCCATATCAGAGACCCAGTACTTC. Translation: CASSPQRGGAISETQYF.

The rearrangement joins TRBV6-6 to TRBJ1-1; D is possibly TRBD1 (5 bases). CDR3 length: 15 residues. Germline V gives CDR1 MNHNY, CDR2 SVGAGI (reference sequence). Trimming took off 6 bases at V and 1 base at J, with 15 bases between the two ends. The CDR3 coding sequence is TGTGCCAGCAGCCTTACCGGGACGGCGAACACTGAAGCTTTCTTT. As protein: CASSLTGTANTEAFF.

The chain uses TRBV9 and TRBJ1-3; D is unresolved. The length of the CDR3 is 14 residues. Germline V lookup: CDR1 SGDLS, CDR2 YYNGEE. V was clipped by 0 bases and J by 0 bases, with 4 bases between them. CDR3 sequence: CASSVESSGNTIYF. As DNA, the CDR3 is TGTGCCAGCAGCGTAGAGAGCTCTGGAAACACCATATATTTT. The full variable domain, in which reference TRBV9 and TRBJ1-3 provide the parts outside the CDR3, is DSGVTQTPKHLITATGQRVTLRCSPRSGDLSVYWYQQSLDQGLQFLIQYYNGEERAKGNILERFSAQQFPDLHSELNLSSLELGDSALYFCASSVESSGNTIYFGEGSWLTVV.

CDR3 coding DNA: TGTGCCAGCAGTGAAAGGGAGTACTCCTACGAGCAGTACTTC. This sequence encodes CASSEREYSYEQYF. V is TRBV2 and J is TRBJ2-7; tentative D call: TRBD2 (5 bases). The CDR3 is made up of 14 amino acids. Trimming took off 2 bases at V and 0 bases at J, with 8 bases between the two ends. Germline assignment: CDR1 SNHLY and CDR2 FYNNEI.

The chain uses TRBV5-1 and TRBJ1-1, with TRBD1 matching over 7 bases. Germline assignment: CDR1 SGHRS and CDR2 YFSETQ. The V and J ends lost 0 bases and 4 bases, in that order; junction bases with no gene match: 6. The CDR3 has 15 residues. CDR3 loop: CASSLAGGVGTEAFF. The CDR3 DNA is TGCGCCAGCAGCTTGGCAGGGGGAGTAGGCACTGAAGCTTTCTTT.

This rearrangement joins TRBV10-1 to TRBJ2-2; 8 bases align to TRBD1. In germline, CDR1 is WNHNN, CDR2 SYGVQD (reference sequence). V shed 10 bases, J shed 2 bases, and the junction held 6 bases outside the gene matches. The CDR3 has 14 amino acids. The CDR3, as DNA: TGCGCCACCGAGGACAGGGTTAACACCGGGGAGCTGTTTTTT. Translating it yields CATEDRVNTGELFF.

CDR3: CASSEEGETQYF. The CDR3 DNA reads as TGTGCCAGCTCAGAGGAGGGGGAGACCCAGTACTTC. This chain joins TRBV18 and TRBJ2-5; TRBD2 might be the D (6 bases). The CDR3 extends over 12 amino acids. Germline V gives CDR1 KGHSH, CDR2 LQKENI. Trimming removed 5 bases at V and 5 bases at J, with 9 bases between.

V and J are TRBV19 and TRBJ1-4; tentatively, D is TRBD1 (5 bases). The ends were cut back, 3 bases at V and 5 bases at J, with 10 bases in the middle. The CDR3 has 14 residues. Per germline, CDR1 LNHDA and CDR2 SQIVND (reference sequence). CDR3 in DNA: TGTGCCAGTAGTATCCGGGGACCGAATGAAAAACTGTTTTTT. Its protein product is CASSIRGPNEKLFF.

V gene TRBV10-3 combines with J gene TRBJ1-2; 9 nucleotides match TRBD1. Trimming cost V 2 bases and J 13 bases; bases outside gene matches: 5. The germline V gene encodes CDR1 ENHRY and CDR2 SYGVKD. The CDR3 covers 12 residues. CDR3 sequence reads: CAISERQGECTF. The CDR3 DNA follows: TGTGCCATCAGTGAGAGACAGGGGGAGTGCACCTTC.

This chain uses TRBV5-1 with TRBJ2-7; 16 nucleotides align to TRBD2. Trimming cost V 3 bases and J 3 bases; bases outside gene matches: 15. The V gene's germline CDR1 is SGHRS and CDR2 YFSETQ. CDR3 size: 20 residues. The CDR3 DNA reads TGCGCCAGCAGCTGGTTCGGGGGTCTGGGGACTAGCGGGAGGGGCTACGAGCAGTACTTC. Protein product: CASSWFGGLGTSGRGYEQYF.

The genes are TRBV5-1 and TRBJ1-2; weak D call: TRBD1 (5 bases). V was cut by 3 bases and J by 7 bases, with 10 bases left in between. From germline, CDR1 is SGHRS and CDR2 YFSETQ. The CDR3 sequence is 12 residues long. CDR3 coding DNA: TGCGCCAGCAGCTGGGATGGGGCTGGCTACACCTTC. As protein: CASSWDGAGYTF. The full variable domain, rest sourced from reference TRBV5-1 and TRBJ1-2, is KAGVTQTPRYLIKTRGQQVTLSCSPISGHRSVSWYQQTPGQGLQFLFEYFSETQRNKGNFPGRFSGRQFSNSRSEMNVSTLELGDSALYLCASSWDGAGYTFGSGTRLTVV.

This chain links TRBV5-5 with TRBJ1-2; a possible D gene is TRBD1 (5 bases). Germline CDR1 is SGHKS and CDR2 is YYEKEE (reference sequence). Trimming stripped 6 bases from V and 2 bases from J, with 17 bases between. This CDR3 region has 15 residues. The CDR3 is CASTSRWGGNYGYTF. CDR3 bases: TGTGCCAGCACCTCAAGATGGGGCGGCAACTATGGCTACACCTTC.

A note on this clone: This CDR3 is also generated by other DNA sequences in the sample. This chain links TRBV30 with TRBJ1-5, with TRBD1 as a possible D gene (6 bases). The germline V gene encodes CDR1 GTSNPN and CDR2 SVGIG (reference sequence). The CDR3 sequence is 14 residues long. Deletions cut 0 bases from V and 4 bases from J, with 10 bases between. DNA for the CDR3: TGTGCCTGGAGTGTACAGGGTGGGAATCAGCCCCAGCATTTT. Translating gives CAWSVQGGNQPQHF.

This rearrangement joins TRBV18 to TRBJ2-7; weak D call: TRBD2 (5 bases). The V and J ends lost 2 bases and 7 bases respectively, with 12 bases between them. Germline V CDR1 and CDR2: KGHSH, LQKENI. The CDR3 sequence is 13 residues long. The DNA for the CDR3 is TGTGCCAGCTCACCAAGGACTGGCCTGGAGCAGTACTTC. It translates to CASSPRTGLEQYF.

The chain uses TRBV6-5 and TRBJ1-2, with D tentatively TRBD1 (5 bases). Trimming left V 5 bases short and J 0 bases short, with 13 bases between. The CDR3 loop spans 15 amino acids. CDR1 MNHEY and CDR2 SVGAGI come from the germline V gene. The CDR3 loop is CASSNRDGPNYGYTF. In DNA form, the CDR3 reads TGTGCCAGCAGTAACCGGGACGGCCCTAACTATGGCTACACCTTC.

The V and J genes are TRBV18 and TRBJ2-1; possibly TRBD2 for D (6 bases). Germline values: CDR1 KGHSH, CDR2 LQKENI. V was clipped by 3 bases and J by 7 bases, with 13 bases between them. The CDR3 has 14 amino acids. The CDR3 region has the DNA TGTGCCAGCTCACCGCTAGCGATCCCGAATGAGCAGTTCTTC. This gives the protein CASSPLAIPNEQFF.

The chain uses TRBV6-4 and TRBJ2-1; 10 positions agree with TRBD2. Germline CDR1 MRHNA, CDR2 SNTAGT. The CDR3 is made up of 14 amino acids. Trimming at V came to 6 bases and at J to 11 bases, leaving 10 bases not matched to a gene. CDR3 amino acids: CASRATGLAIKQFF. The CDR3 bases are TGTGCCAGCAGAGCTACGGGACTAGCGATAAAGCAGTTCTTC.

This chain connects TRBV5-1 to TRBJ1-2; possible D gene TRBD1, 5 bases. The germline gives CDR1 SGHRS, CDR2 YFSETQ. The V end was cut by 4 bases, the J end by 3 bases, with 19 bases between. The CDR3 runs 16 residues. The CDR3 protein is CASSPNSFRVDYGYTF. The CDR3 bases are TGCGCCAGCAGCCCTAACTCCTTCAGGGTAGACTATGGCTACACCTTC.

This clone appeared once. This rearrangement joins TRBV7-2 to TRBJ2-7, with 8 bases aligning to TRBD2. Germline lookup yields CDR1 SGHTA and CDR2 FQGNSA. Trimming took 3 bases from V and 6 from J; bases not matched to a gene: 7. The CDR3 extends over 14 amino acids. DNA for the CDR3: TGTGCCAGCAGCTTCCCCGGGAGGGGCGGCGAGCAGTACTTC. Protein: CASSFPGRGGEQYF.

This clone showed up just once. The V gene is TRBV30, the J gene TRBJ2-7; 11 positions match TRBD2. V lost 5 bases and J lost 6; bases outside the gene matches: 15. Germline V gene sequence: CDR1 GTSNPN, CDR2 SVGIG (reference sequence). This CDR3 region has 16 residues. In DNA, the CDR3 is TGTGCCTGGTTTGGGACTAGCGGTCCCTTTGTCTTCGAGCAGTACTTC. This encodes CAWFGTSGPFVFEQYF.

The chain carries TRBV2 and TRBJ1-1; a weak D match, TRBD1 (6 bases). The CDR3 is 13 residues long. Deletions cut 6 bases from V and 4 bases from J, with 12 bases between. Germline CDR1 reads SNHLY; CDR2 reads FYNNEI. DNA for the CDR3: TGTGCCAGCAGACAGGGCGGGAGCACTGAAGCTTTCTTT. The encoded protein is CASRQGGSTEAFF.

This chain connects TRBV28 to TRBJ2-7; the match to TRBD2 covers 10 bases. J was trimmed by 2 bases and V by 5 bases; bases with no gene match: 3. The germline gives CDR1 MDHEN, CDR2 SYDVKM. There are 14 residues in the CDR3. The DNA of the CDR3 is TGTGCCAGCAGTAGGACTAGCGGAACCTACGAGCAGTACTTC. Protein sequence: CASSRTSGTYEQYF.